This entry describes one T cell receptor beta chain. Antigen: not known. The data were taken from a study of PD-L1 blockade in urothelial cancer. Study context: Blood was tested 3 weeks (second dose) and 6 weeks into treatment. Median T cell yield per blood sample was about 140,000 cells. Study-wide findings and caveats: By 3 weeks, tumor-associated blood clones had expanded more in durable-benefit patients. Better progression-free and overall survival followed lower pretreatment blood clonality.

TCRdb's copy holds only in-frame clones and misses some; the assay was immunoSEQ multiplex PCR. The repertoire holds about 76,000 clones, with 80% to 95% as singletons. Time point in this sample: peripheral blood 6 weeks after treatment start. J lost 4 bases, V lost 1 base, and 0 bases had no gene match. Per germline, CDR1 SNHLY and CDR2 FYNNEI. The CDR3 loop spans 15 amino acids. This chain joins TRBV2 and TRBJ1-5; 11 bases map to TRBD1. Sequenced here: PBMCs, sampled around atezolizumab (anti-PD-L1) treatment. This sequence originates from a woman older than 75 with urothelial cancer. The CDR3 reads CASSEGDRGNQPQHF. In nucleotides, the CDR3 is TGTGCCAGCAGTGAAGGGGACAGGGGGAATCAGCCCCAGCATTTT.